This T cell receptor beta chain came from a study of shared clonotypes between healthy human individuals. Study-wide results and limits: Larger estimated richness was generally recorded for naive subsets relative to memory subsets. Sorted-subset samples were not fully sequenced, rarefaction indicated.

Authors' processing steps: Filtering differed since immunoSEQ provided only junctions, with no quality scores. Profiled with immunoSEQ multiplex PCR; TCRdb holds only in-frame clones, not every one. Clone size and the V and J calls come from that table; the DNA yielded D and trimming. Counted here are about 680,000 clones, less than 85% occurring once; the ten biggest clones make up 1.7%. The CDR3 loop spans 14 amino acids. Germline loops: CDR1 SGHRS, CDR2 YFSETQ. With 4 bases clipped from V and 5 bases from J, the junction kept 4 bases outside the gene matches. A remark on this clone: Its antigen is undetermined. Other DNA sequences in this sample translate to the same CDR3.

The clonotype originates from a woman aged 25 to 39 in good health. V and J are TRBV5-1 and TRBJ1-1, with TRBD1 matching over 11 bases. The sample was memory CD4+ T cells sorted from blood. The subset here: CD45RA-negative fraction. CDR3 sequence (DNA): TGCGCCAGCAGCCCGGGGACAGGGGGGACTGAAGCTTTCTTT. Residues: CASSPGTGGTEAFF.